The 14 T cell receptor beta chains below come from one sample, sequenced in a study of graft-versus-host responses after intestinal transplantation. Their recognized antigens are unknown. Only in-frame clones appear in the TCRdb table, and some are missing; sequencing was by immunoSEQ multiplex PCR. The repertoire consists of approximately 75,000 clones, with just under 95% occurring once and the leading ten covering around 0.51%. The sequencing here drew on unstimulated CD8+ T cells sorted from spleen or lymph node cells, taken before intestinal transplant. The receptor set was obtained from a human donor who received an intestinal transplant.

This chain connects TRBV5-4 to TRBJ2-1; D might be TRBD2 (6 bases). Looked up from germline, CDR1 is SGHNT and CDR2 is YYREEE (reference sequence). V was trimmed by 3 bases and J by 5 bases, leaving 9 bases between them. This CDR3 has 13 amino acids. Written as DNA, the CDR3 is TGTGCCAGCAGCTCCACGGGGGACAATGAGCAGTTCTTC. As protein: CASSSTGDNEQFF.

The V gene is TRBV27, the J gene TRBJ1-1; a weak D match, TRBD1 (5 bases). Trimming cost V 3 bases and J 3 bases, with 11 bases left between them. The length of the CDR3 is 14 residues. Germline CDR1 reads MNHEY; CDR2 reads SMNVEV (reference sequence). The CDR3 DNA is TGTGCCAGCAGTTTGCAGGGATGGGACACTGAAGCTTTCTTT. Protein: CASSLQGWDTEAFF.

This chain joins TRBV30 and TRBJ2-1, with 10 bases matching TRBD2. CDR3 length equals 15 residues. Germline V gene data show CDR1 as GTSNPN and CDR2 as SVGIG (reference sequence). V shed 6 bases and J 6 bases; nucleotides not matched to a gene: 11. The CDR3 DNA reads TGTGCCTGCCCAGTCCCGGGACTAGCGAGCAATGAGCAGTTCTTC. The encoded protein is CACPVPGLASNEQFF.

The rearrangement uses TRBV4-1 and TRBJ1-2, with D unclear. V was pared by 1 base and J by 1 base, with 4 bases between. Looked up from germline, CDR1 is MGHRA and CDR2 is YSYEKL. CDR3 size: 13 residues. In nucleotides, the CDR3 is TGCGCCAGCAGCCAAGGGGTTAACTATGGCTACACCTTC. Translation: CASSQGVNYGYTF.

The V call is TRBV28, the J call TRBJ2-7, with 11 bases matching TRBD2. The CDR3 sequence is 14 residues long. V trimming: 5 bases; J trimming: 2 bases; junction bases outside the gene matches: 2. Germline CDR1 is MDHEN and CDR2 is SYDVKM. DNA for the CDR3: TGTGCCAGCAGTGGGACTAGCGGTCCCTACGAGCAGTACTTC. Translated: CASSGTSGPYEQYF.

The chain uses TRBV15 and TRBJ2-3; maybe TRBD2 (6 bases). This CDR3 contains 16 residues. Trimming took off 0 bases at V and 6 bases at J, with 16 bases between the two ends. Germline assignment: CDR1 LNHNV and CDR2 YYDKDF (reference sequence). CDR3 region: CATSREVFGSGDTQYF. The CDR3 region has the DNA TGTGCCACCAGCAGAGAAGTATTCGGGAGTGGCGATACGCAGTATTTT.

For this clone: The sample has other DNA sequences that encode this CDR3 too. The chain joins TRBV28 to TRBJ2-7; 10 nucleotides align to TRBD1. Germline V gene sequence: CDR1 MDHEN, CDR2 SYDVKM. With 5 bases clipped from V and 1 base from J, the junction kept 11 bases outside the gene matches. CDR3 length: 17 residues. The CDR3: CASSQPSWTGGSYEQYF. CDR3 bases: TGTGCCAGCAGTCAGCCGAGTTGGACAGGGGGTTCCTACGAGCAGTACTTC.

V is TRBV27 and J is TRBJ1-2, with D possibly being TRBD1 (6 bases). Germline lookup yields CDR1 MNHEY and CDR2 SMNVEV (reference sequence). V was cut by 3 bases and J by 5 bases, with 19 bases left in between. The CDR3 length is 16 residues. The CDR3 is CASSFSPRGQAYGYTF. The CDR3 DNA sequence: TGTGCCAGCAGTTTCAGCCCTCGGGGACAAGCATATGGCTACACCTTC.

This clone was seen a few times. The V and J genes are TRBV11-2 and TRBJ2-2; D gene uncertain. V was clipped by 4 bases and J by 1 base, with 10 bases between them. The CDR3 spans 15 residues. Germline V lookup: CDR1 SGHAT, CDR2 FQNNGV. The CDR3: CASSSHRQNTGELFF. CDR3 DNA sequence: TGTGCCAGCAGCTCTCACCGACAGAACACCGGGGAGCTGTTTTTT. Full variable domain (remainder filled in from reference TRBV11-2 and TRBJ2-2): EAGVAQSPRYKIIEKRQSVAFWCNPISGHATLYWYQQILGQGPKLLIQFQNNGVVDDSQLPKDRFSAERLKGVDSTLKIQPAKLEDSAVYLCASSSHRQNTGELFFGEGSRLTVL.

This clone was recorded once. The chain couples TRBV30 to TRBJ1-1, with TRBD1 identical over 8 bases. V lost 0 bases, J lost 10 bases, and 7 bases stayed unmatched. This CDR3 is built from 13 residues. Looked up from germline, CDR1 is GTSNPN and CDR2 is SVGIG (reference sequence). The CDR3 loop is CAWSVSRQGLAFF. DNA of the CDR3: TGTGCCTGGAGTGTCTCCCGACAGGGGTTAGCTTTCTTT.

The chain joins TRBV29-1 to TRBJ2-1; maybe TRBD2 (5 bases). This CDR3 has 16 residues. V lost 1 base to trimming and J lost 6 bases, with 19 bases between them. Germline-derived CDR1 and CDR2 are SQVTM and ANQGSEA. The CDR3 nucleotides read TGCAGCGTTGAAGGTAGCGCGACGACCTCTGTCAATGAGCAGTTCTTC. The encoded protein is CSVEGSATTSVNEQFF.

The J gene is TRBJ2-5, the V gene TRBV5-8, with 10 positions matching TRBD2. The V and J ends lost 4 bases and 5 bases, in that order; junction bases with no gene match: 8. Germline V CDR1 and CDR2: SGHTS, YDEGEE. This CDR3 contains 15 residues. The chain's CDR3 is CASSQLAGYAETQYF. The CDR3 DNA reads as TGTGCCAGCAGCCAACTAGCGGGATATGCTGAGACCCAGTACTTC.

The genes are TRBV18 and TRBJ2-5; D call uncertain. Germline-derived CDR1 and CDR2 are KGHSH and LQKENI. V lost 5 bases and J 3 bases, leaving 16 bases between the germline ends. The CDR3 is 15 residues long. The CDR3 reads CASSNGLEVEETQYF. CDR3 bases: TGTGCCAGCTCAAATGGCCTAGAAGTAGAAGAGACCCAGTACTTC.

The V and J genes are TRBV5-5 and TRBJ2-1; either TRBD1 or TRBD2 may supply D (5 bases each). The V end lost 3 bases, the J end lost 8 bases, and 15 bases lay between the germline ends. CDR3 size: 14 residues. Germline loops: CDR1 SGHKS, CDR2 YYEKEE (reference sequence). CDR3 sequence reads: CASSSAWGTDEQFF. The CDR3 DNA reads TGTGCCAGCAGCTCGGCCTGGGGGACCGATGAGCAGTTCTTC.